These 16 T cell receptor beta chains came from one sample sequenced in a study of T cells after yellow fever vaccination. TCRdb processed the 5' RACE reads anew with MiXCR; each CDR3 protein has one entry. The sample records about 360,000 distinct CDR3 sequences, about 6.2% being singletons. Material: PBMCs, obtained 5 days after the yellow fever booster vaccination. The receptors come from a man younger than 45 who received the YFV17D yellow fever vaccine.

This clonotype appeared a few times. This chain connects TRBV7-8 to TRBJ2-7, with 9 bases lining up with TRBD2. The CDR3 is made up of 17 amino acids. CDR1 and CDR2 from the germline V gene are SGHVS and FQNEAQ. Trimming at V came to 4 bases and at J to 0 bases, leaving 10 bases not matched to a gene. CDR3 amino acids: CASSYGQLAGRSYEQYF. The CDR3 region has the DNA TGTGCCAGCAGCTATGGACAGCTAGCGGGACGCTCCTACGAGCAGTACTTC.

This clonotype was detected many times. The gene calls are TRBV5-1 and TRBJ2-2; D remains unclear. CDR1 is SGHRS and CDR2 is YFSETQ in the germline V gene. The CDR3 is 13 residues long. The V gene lost 6 bases and the J gene lost 1 base, with 7 bases spanning the gap. CDR3: CASKAENTGELFF. For the CDR3, the DNA is TGCGCCAGCAAGGCGGAGAACACCGGGGAGCTGTTTTTT.

This clonotype was detected ten times or more. This chain uses TRBV6-5 with TRBJ2-1, with 12 positions matching TRBD2. Germline V CDR1 and CDR2: MNHEY, SVGAGI. This CDR3 spans 15 amino acids. The V and J ends lost 4 bases and 8 bases, in that order; junction bases with no gene match: 6. This CDR3 is CASSSGTSGFDEQFF. In DNA form, the CDR3 reads TGTGCCAGCAGTTCCGGGACTAGCGGGTTCGATGAGCAGTTCTTC.

This clonotype was seen only a few times. This chain connects TRBV20-1 to TRBJ1-2; D remains unclear. Germline CDR1 is DFQATT and CDR2 is SNEGSKA (reference sequence). The CDR3 length is 14 residues. Trimming took off 1 base at V and 12 bases at J, with 21 bases between the two ends. This chain's CDR3 is CSARVGGRSVGNTF. CDR3 DNA: TGCAGTGCTAGAGTTGGAGGTCGTTCCGTTGGGAACACCTTC.

This clonotype was observed many times. The J gene is TRBJ2-7, the V gene TRBV29-1; 8 bases map to TRBD2. This CDR3 is built from 14 residues. CDR1 is SQVTM, CDR2 ANQGSEA, per germline. V lost 7 bases and J lost 2; bases outside the gene matches: 10. In DNA, the CDR3 is TGCAGCGGCGGAGCGGGAGTGGGGACCTACGAGCAGTACTTC. Translating it yields CSGGAGVGTYEQYF.

There are many counts of this clonotype. The chain employs TRBV11-2 and TRBJ2-3; 9 bases map to TRBD2. The CDR3 is 14 residues long. Germline V gives CDR1 SGHAT, CDR2 FQNNGV. The ends lost 8 bases at V and 5 bases at J; junction bases unmatched: 8. CDR3 sequence: CASGAGGTLDTQYF. Written as DNA, the CDR3 is TGTGCCAGCGGAGCGGGGGGCACACTAGATACGCAGTATTTT.

The gene calls are TRBV2 and TRBJ2-7; D tentatively reads TRBD1 or TRBD2 (5 bases each). The germline V and J ends were trimmed by 0 bases and 3 bases, with 9 bases remaining between them. CDR3 length: 14 residues. In germline, CDR1 is SNHLY, CDR2 FYNNEI. The CDR3 sequence: CASSEARGHYEQYF. For the CDR3, the DNA is TGTGCCAGCAGTGAAGCCCGGGGCCACTACGAGCAGTACTTC.

This clonotype occurred many times. The V call is TRBV4-3, the J call TRBJ2-1; 7 nucleotides agree with TRBD2. J was trimmed by 2 bases and V by 3 bases; bases with no gene match: 7. Per the germline V gene, CDR1 is LGHNA and CDR2 is YSLEER. CDR3 size: 16 residues. CDR3 DNA sequence: TGCGCCAGCAGCCAGAACCTAGCGGTTACCTACAATGAGCAGTTCTTC. This gives the protein CASSQNLAVTYNEQFF.

The chain is built from TRBV29-1 and TRBJ2-6, with unresolved D. Between the trimmed V and J ends, which lost 3 bases and 0 bases, there was a span of 9 bases. Germline V gene data show CDR1 as SQVTM and CDR2 as ANQGSEA. CDR3 length: 15 amino acids. DNA for the CDR3: TGCAGCGTTGACCCGGGCTTCTCTGGGGCCAACGTCCTGACTTTC. Its protein is CSVDPGFSGANVLTF. Supplemented by reference TRBV29-1 and TRBJ2-6, the full variable domain reads SAVISQKPSRDICQRGTSLTIQCQVDSQVTMMFWYRQQPGQSLTLIATANQGSEATYESGFVIDKFPISRPNLTFSTLTVSNMSPEDSSIYLCSVDPGFSGANVLTFGAGSRLTVL.

This chain uses TRBV29-1 with TRBJ1-1, with 7 bases aligning to TRBD1. The CDR3 is 14 residues long. CDR1 is SQVTM, CDR2 ANQGSEA, per germline. V trimming: 5 bases; J trimming: 0 bases; junction bases outside the gene matches: 6. The CDR3 nucleotides read TGCAGCGTTACAGGGGCGGGATTGAACACTGAAGCTTTCTTT. Protein product: CSVTGAGLNTEAFF.

The table lists this clonotype with a few counts. The V call is TRBV24-1, the J call TRBJ2-1; 9 positions agree with TRBD2. In germline, CDR1 is KGHDR, CDR2 SFDVKD. V gave up 5 bases and J gave up 3 bases; unmatched junction bases: 10. The CDR3 spans 17 residues. The CDR3 loop is CATSVRKAGGFYNEQFF. As DNA, the CDR3 is TGTGCCACCAGTGTTCGGAAAGCGGGAGGATTCTACAATGAGCAGTTCTTC.

This clonotype was counted many times. The chain combines TRBV27 with TRBJ2-3, with TRBD2 matching over 10 bases. Trimming cost V 3 bases and J 5 bases; bases outside gene matches: 14. Germline V gene lookup returns CDR1 MNHEY and CDR2 SMNVEV (reference sequence). The CDR3 is 18 amino acids. The CDR3 loop reads CASSFTPFLAGVEDTQYF. CDR3 nucleotide sequence: TGTGCCAGCAGTTTTACCCCCTTCCTAGCGGGAGTTGAAGATACGCAGTATTTT.

This clonotype was detected only a few times. The chain links TRBV18 to TRBJ2-1; 9 bases align to TRBD2. Trimming took 3 bases from V and 4 from J; bases not matched to a gene: 10. The CDR3 spans 17 residues. The germline V gene encodes CDR1 KGHSH and CDR2 LQKENI. The CDR3 DNA follows: TGTGCCAGCTCACCTGGGACATGGACTAGCGCATACAATGAGCAGTTCTTC. Encoded protein: CASSPGTWTSAYNEQFF.

This clonotype was detected many times. The chain joins TRBV29-1 to TRBJ2-7; D is possibly TRBD1 (6 bases). The CDR3 consists of 14 residues. Germline CDR1 is SQVTM and CDR2 is ANQGSEA. Trimming pared 6 bases from V and 3 bases from J, leaving 18 bases between. CDR3 coding DNA: TGCAGCGTCAAGGGGGAGAGCAGGTACTACGAGCAGTACTTC. This encodes CSVKGESRYYEQYF.

This clonotype was found many times. The chain is built from TRBV7-2 and TRBJ2-6; no clear D gene. The V and J ends lost 1 base and 0 bases respectively, with 1 base between them. The CDR3 contains 14 residues. The germline gives CDR1 SGHTA, CDR2 FQGNSA. DNA of the CDR3: TGTGCCAGCAGCTTAGACTCTGGGGCCAACGTCCTGACTTTC. Its protein product is CASSLDSGANVLTF.

This clonotype was observed at least ten times. The chain employs TRBV2 and TRBJ2-7; TRBD1 agrees at 7 bases. Germline CDR1 reads SNHLY; CDR2 reads FYNNEI. After removal of 4 bases from V and 2 bases from J, the junction contained 5 bases not matched to a gene. This CDR3 contains 14 residues. Here the CDR3 reads CASSGGQETYEQYF. The CDR3 bases are TGTGCCAGCAGTGGTGGACAGGAGACCTACGAGCAGTACTTC. Looking up the rest from reference TRBV2 and TRBJ2-7 gives the full variable domain: EPEVTQTPSHQVTQMGQEVILRCVPISNHLYFYWYRQILGQKVEFLVSFYNNEISEKSEIFDDQFSVERPDGSNFTLKIRSTKLEDSAMYFCASSGGQETYEQYFGPGTRLTVT.